The 25 T cell receptor beta chains presented below share a single source sample, sequenced in a study of radiation and T cells in renal cell carcinoma. Time point defined: blood 4 weeks post-SBRT, at nephrectomy. Treatment meaning: 15 Gy SBRT to primary tumor, nephrectomy 4 weeks later. Clones were read by immunoSEQ multiplex PCR, and TCRdb kept only the in-frame ones, dropping some. The sample shows around 180,000 clones, roughly 90% of them seen only once. The sequences come from blood, collected from a patient whose treatment included radiotherapy and nephrectomy. All receptors come from a woman aged 45-60 years with renal cell carcinoma.

The chain is built from TRBV9 and TRBJ1-1, with D unclear. The CDR3 totals 15 residues. CDR1 SGDLS and CDR2 YYNGEE come from the germline V gene. The V and J ends lost 4 bases and 0 bases respectively, with 13 bases between them. The CDR3 is CASSPLAVLNTEAFF. In DNA form, the CDR3 reads TGTGCCAGCAGCCCCCTCGCCGTCTTGAACACTGAAGCTTTCTTT.

The rearrangement joins TRBV6-1 to TRBJ1-2, with D maybe TRBD1 (5 bases). CDR3 size: 14 residues. Germline V gene sequence: CDR1 MNHNS, CDR2 SASEGT. V lost 7 bases to trimming and J lost 6 bases, with 18 bases between them. CDR3: CASMEGGVSNGYTF. CDR3 bases: TGTGCCAGCATGGAAGGAGGGGTCAGTAATGGCTACACCTTC.

The chain uses TRBV16 and TRBJ1-3; no firm D call. V dropped 8 bases and J dropped 0 bases, with 20 bases sitting between them. The CDR3 totals 17 residues. Germline CDR1 and CDR2: KGHSY and FQNENV. The CDR3 nucleotides are TGTGCCAGCTATAACCCGCTCGGGCAGGCCTCTGGAAACACCATATATTTT. Translation: CASYNPLGQASGNTIYF.

The genes are TRBV7-9 and TRBJ2-1; D is unclear. Germline CDR1 SEHNR, CDR2 FQNEAQ (reference sequence). The CDR3 sequence is 14 residues long. The V end lost 5 bases, the J end lost 1 base, and 9 bases lay between the germline ends. CDR3 nucleotide sequence: TGTGCCAGCAGCCACTTTATTTCCTACAATGAGCAGTTCTTC. This sequence encodes CASSHFISYNEQFF.

The chain employs TRBV18 and TRBJ2-7; 14 bases line up with TRBD2. Germline lookup yields CDR1 KGHSH and CDR2 LQKENI. With V trimmed by 3 bases and J by 2 bases, 3 bases remained unmatched. The CDR3 sequence is 16 residues long. The chain's CDR3 is CASSPTSGGGTYEQYF. The CDR3 nucleotides read TGTGCCAGCTCACCGACTAGCGGGGGGGGGACCTACGAGCAGTACTTC.

V is TRBV2 and J is TRBJ2-7, with D perhaps matching TRBD1 (8 bases). CDR1 is SNHLY, CDR2 FYNNEI, per germline. The CDR3 totals 14 residues. V was cut by 6 bases and J by 3 bases, with 15 bases left in between. CDR3 nucleotide sequence: TGTGCCAGCAGCCCACAGGGGGGGAACTACGAGCAGTACTTC. It is translated as CASSPQGGNYEQYF.

The chain couples TRBV4-3 to TRBJ1-1; D not resolved. CDR1 is LGHNA and CDR2 is YSLEER in the germline V gene. Trimming pared 0 bases from V and 7 bases from J, leaving 9 bases between. CDR3 size: 13 residues. The DNA for the CDR3 is TGCGCCAGCAGCCAAGATATACACGGTGAAGCTTTCTTT. This gives the protein CASSQDIHGEAFF.

The chain employs TRBV6-6 and TRBJ1-2, with TRBD1 matching over 8 bases. The ends lost 5 bases at V and 4 bases at J; junction bases unmatched: 6. From germline, CDR1 is MNHNY and CDR2 SVGAGI (reference sequence). The CDR3 loop spans 14 amino acids. The CDR3 here is CASSRDRTSYGYTF. CDR3 sequence (DNA): TGTGCCAGCAGTCGGGACAGGACAAGCTATGGCTACACCTTC.

The chain combines TRBV7-6 with TRBJ1-6; D not resolved. V was cut by 1 base and J by 4 bases, with 8 bases left in between. The CDR3 runs to 15 residues. The germline CDR1 and CDR2 sequences are SGHVS and FNYEAQ. Here the CDR3 reads CASSLESQYNSPLHF. CDR3 in DNA: TGTGCCAGCAGCTTAGAAAGCCAGTATAATTCACCCCTCCACTTT.

DNA for the CDR3: TGTGCCAGCAGTTACCCCCAGAGCTCCTATAATTCACCCCTCCACTTT. It yields the protein CASSYPQSSYNSPLHF. The chain links TRBV6-6 to TRBJ1-6, with D hard to call. The CDR3 is 16 amino acids. Trimming removed 2 bases from V and 0 bases from J, with 8 bases in between. Germline lookup yields CDR1 MNHNY and CDR2 SVGAGI (reference sequence).

The chain joins TRBV29-1 to TRBJ2-3; D remains unclear. Germline CDR1 SQVTM, CDR2 ANQGSEA. Trimming removed 6 bases from V and 7 bases from J, with 14 bases in between. This CDR3 has 12 residues. DNA of the CDR3: TGCAGCGTAGATAGGACGGTAAATACGCAGTATTTT. Translation: CSVDRTVNTQYF.

This chain links TRBV7-9 with TRBJ2-5; 9 bases line up with TRBD1. Losses at the gene ends were 5 bases for V and 5 bases for J; bases not matched to a gene: 18. The CDR3 consists of 18 residues. Looked up from germline, CDR1 is SEHNR and CDR2 is FQNEAQ (reference sequence). The DNA of the CDR3 is TGTGCCAGCAGCCCCGACACCGGAAGGACAGGGGTGATGGAGACCCAGTACTTC. As protein: CASSPDTGRTGVMETQYF.

A note on this clone: Compared with germline, one end of the junction differs, possibly owing to a read error. V is TRBV7-7 and J is TRBJ2-1; 15 bases fit TRBD2. The CDR3 loop spans 16 amino acids. Germline V CDR1 and CDR2: SSHAT, FNYEAQ (reference sequence). CDR3 in amino acids: CASSPRTSGGANEQFF. CDR3 in DNA: TGTGCTAGCAGCCCCCGGACTAGCGGGGGGGCAAATGAGCAGTTCTTC.

The V gene is TRBV5-6, the J gene TRBJ1-5, with D perhaps matching TRBD1 (6 bases). CDR3 length: 15 amino acids. Germline CDR1 reads SGHDT; CDR2 reads YYEEEE. Trimming took off 3 bases at V and 6 bases at J, with 16 bases between the two ends. CDR3 sequence (DNA): TGTGCCAGCAGCTCCCGAGGGGGGGCAATTCAGCCCCAGCATTTT. Amino acids: CASSSRGGAIQPQHF.

The chain is built from TRBV5-1 and TRBJ2-1, with D possibly being TRBD1 (5 bases). V lost 0 bases and J 8 bases, leaving 18 bases between the germline ends. CDR3 length: 16 residues. Germline CDR1 SGHRS, CDR2 YFSETQ. CDR3: CASSLELRQGGHEQFF. The CDR3 nucleotides read TGCGCCAGCAGCTTGGAGCTTAGGCAGGGTGGTCATGAGCAGTTCTTC.

The chain uses TRBV11-2 and TRBJ1-5; D is perhaps TRBD1 (6 bases). There are 15 residues in the CDR3. V gave up 4 bases and J gave up 4 bases, with 14 bases separating them. CDR1 and CDR2 (germline): SGHAT, FQNNGV. The CDR3 sequence: CASSSGQTRNQPQHF. CDR3 sequence (DNA): TGTGCCAGCAGCTCGGGACAAACCAGAAATCAGCCCCAGCATTTT.

The V and J genes are TRBV5-6 and TRBJ1-2; 9 positions agree with TRBD1. This CDR3 region has 16 residues. V trimming: 5 bases; J trimming: 8 bases; junction bases outside the gene matches: 16. Per the germline V gene, CDR1 is SGHDT and CDR2 is YYEEEE. The CDR3 spells CASSLMMGQGLDGYTF. DNA for the CDR3: TGTGCCAGCAGTTTAATGATGGGACAGGGCTTGGACGGCTACACCTTC.

The CDR3 loop reads CASLGGGEFEQYF. The CDR3 DNA is TGTGCCAGCCTAGGGGGCGGTGAATTCGAGCAGTACTTC. This sequence joins TRBV6-6 and TRBJ2-7; 7 nucleotides align to TRBD1. Unmatched junction bases numbered 10, after V lost 8 bases and J lost 6 bases. This CDR3 contains 13 residues. Germline assignment: CDR1 MNHNY and CDR2 SVGAGI (reference sequence).

The rearrangement joins TRBV5-1 to TRBJ2-1, with TRBD2 matching over 11 bases. The junction had 5 bases not matched to a gene; V was cut back by 3 bases and J by 6 bases. The CDR3 runs 15 residues. Germline CDR1 reads SGHRS; CDR2 reads YFSETQ. CDR3 sequence (DNA): TGCGCCAGCAGCTCCGGTAGCGGGGGGGCCAATGAGCAGTTCTTC. Encoded protein: CASSSGSGGANEQFF.

The V gene is TRBV5-1, the J gene TRBJ2-2; D not resolved. Trimming shortened V by 2 bases and J by 1 base, and 6 bases separated the two germline ends. The CDR3 is made up of 14 amino acids. CDR1 and CDR2 (germline): SGHRS, YFSETQ. The CDR3 spells CASSFSGNTGELFF. As DNA, the CDR3 is TGCGCCAGCAGCTTCTCAGGGAACACCGGGGAGCTGTTTTTT.

The chain recombines TRBV7-2 with TRBJ2-5; possible D gene TRBD2, 6 bases. This CDR3 spans 14 amino acids. The germline gives CDR1 SGHTA, CDR2 FQGNSA. V was cut by 2 bases and J by 5 bases, with 12 bases left in between. The CDR3, as DNA: TGTGCCAGCAGCTTATCGGGGGAAGGGGAGACCCAGTACTTC. Protein product: CASSLSGEGETQYF.

Comments on this clone: Other DNA sequences of this sample code for an identical CDR3. This chain joins TRBV19 and TRBJ1-2; D unresolved. Germline values: CDR1 LNHDA, CDR2 SQIVND (reference sequence). This CDR3 contains 12 residues. V lost 3 bases, J lost 5 bases, and 7 bases lay in between. Written as DNA, the CDR3 is TGTGCCAGTAGTATCGGGGAGTATGGCTACACCTTC. Residues: CASSIGEYGYTF.

The sample holds one count of this clone. This chain joins TRBV19 and TRBJ1-2, with a possible D match to TRBD1 (5 bases). The V end lost 6 bases, the J end lost 8 bases, and 16 bases lay between the germline ends. There are 13 residues in the CDR3. Germline V gene data show CDR1 as LNHDA and CDR2 as SQIVND (reference sequence). The CDR3 loop is CASSMDGTWGYTF. The CDR3 nucleotides read TGTGCCAGTAGCATGGACGGGACCTGGGGCTACACCTTC.

The chain carries TRBV15 and TRBJ2-1; possible D gene TRBD2, 5 bases. The CDR3 is made up of 13 amino acids. Germline V gives CDR1 LNHNV, CDR2 YYDKDF (reference sequence). The V end was cut by 5 bases, the J end by 7 bases, with 12 bases between. CDR3 protein: CATSGLSGNEQFF. The CDR3 coding sequence is TGTGCCACCAGCGGTCTATCGGGAAATGAGCAGTTCTTC.

V usage is TRBV5-1 and J usage is TRBJ1-1, with unresolved D. The CDR3 has 15 residues. V was clipped by 0 bases and J by 0 bases, with 9 bases between them. In germline, CDR1 is SGHRS, CDR2 YFSETQ. The CDR3 sequence is CASSLGFLMNTEAFF. The DNA of the CDR3 is TGCGCCAGCAGCTTGGGGTTCTTAATGAACACTGAAGCTTTCTTT.